This TCR beta chain came from a study of blood T cell repertoires in COVID-19. TCRdb's copy holds only in-frame clones and misses some; the assay was immunoSEQ multiplex PCR. In the table there are fewer than 700,000 clones, roughly nine tenths of which are singletons. This TCR was sampled from a woman in her 50s with COVID-19, enrolled during active disease. The sample comprised peripheral blood.

Written as DNA, the CDR3 is TGTGCCAGCAGCCAAAGCTTAGCGGGGGGCTTGTCGACCCAGTACTTC. This gives the protein CASSQSLAGGLSTQYF. The chain employs TRBV7-2 and TRBJ2-5; 10 bases agree with TRBD2. The CDR3 runs 16 residues. Trimming removed 5 bases from V and 7 bases from J; junction bases left unmatched: 13. Germline CDR1 reads SGHTA; CDR2 reads FQGNSA. Full variable domain (remainder filled in from reference TRBV7-2 and TRBJ2-5): GAGVSQSPSNKVTEKGKDVELRCDPISGHTALYWYRQSLGQGLEFLIYFQGNSAPDKSGLPSDRFSAERTGGSVSTLTIQRTQQEDSAVYLCASSQSLAGGLSTQYFGPGTRLLVL.